The 31 T cell receptor beta chains in this list originate from one sample, sequenced in a study of shared clonotypes between healthy human individuals. TCRdb keeps only in-frame clones here, not all; method: immunoSEQ multiplex PCR. Seen here are about 1.4 million clones, approximately 97% observed once, and the top ten hold 1.2%. Input material: naive CD4+ T cells sorted from blood. The subset: CD45RA+ positively selected. The source of these receptors is a man in his thirties or forties in good health.

The rearrangement joins TRBV19 to TRBJ1-4; a possible D gene is TRBD1 (5 bases). Germline V CDR1 and CDR2: LNHDA, SQIVND (reference sequence). Trimming took 5 bases from V and 6 from J, leaving 16 bases between them. The CDR3 totals 15 residues. In DNA, the CDR3 is TGTGCCAGTAGTGCCCGACAGCAGCCTTATGAAAAACTGTTTTTT. It codes for CASSARQQPYEKLFF. The whole variable domain, remainder taken from reference TRBV19 and TRBJ1-4, is DGGITQSPKYLFRKEGQNVTLSCEQNLNHDAMYWYRQDPGQGLRLIYYSQIVNDFQKGDIAEGYSVSREKKESFPLTVTSAQKNPTAFYLCASSARQQPYEKLFFGSGTQLSVL.

In this sample, this clone turned up once. This chain links TRBV27 with TRBJ2-3; 13 positions agree with TRBD2. V gave up 6 bases and J gave up 5 bases; unmatched junction bases: 14. The germline CDR1 and CDR2 sequences are MNHEY and SMNVEV (reference sequence). The CDR3 is made up of 18 amino acids. CDR3 nucleotides: TGTGCCAGCAGCATTCTCGGACTAGCGGGAGTAGGTGAAGATACGCAGTATTTT. Its translation is CASSILGLAGVGEDTQYF.

CDR3 loop: CASSRNVGLAGGETQYF. The DNA for the CDR3 is TGTGCCAGCAGCCGAAACGTGGGACTAGCGGGAGGAGAGACCCAGTACTTC. This chain joins TRBV7-9 and TRBJ2-5, with 15 bases identical to TRBD2. Germline V gene lookup returns CDR1 SEHNR and CDR2 FQNEAQ (reference sequence). The V gene end was trimmed by 5 bases and the J gene end by 4 bases; junction bases not matched to a gene: 8. There are 17 residues in the CDR3.

This rearrangement joins TRBV30 to TRBJ1-1; 8 nucleotides agree with TRBD1. The CDR3 is made up of 11 amino acids. V shed 5 bases, J shed 4 bases, and the junction held 0 bases outside the gene matches. Germline V lookup: CDR1 GTSNPN, CDR2 SVGIG (reference sequence). The CDR3 DNA follows: TGTGCCTGGGACAGGGGCACTGAAGCTTTCTTT. It is translated as CAWDRGTEAFF.

V gene TRBV18 combines with J gene TRBJ2-6, with 9 bases that match TRBD2. The germline V gene encodes CDR1 KGHSH and CDR2 LQKENI. Trimming at V came to 2 bases and at J to 0 bases, leaving 11 bases not matched to a gene. CDR3 length: 20 amino acids. This chain's CDR3 is CASSPISSGADVSGANVLTF. CDR3 DNA sequence: TGTGCCAGCTCACCAATATCTAGCGGGGCTGACGTCTCTGGGGCCAACGTCCTGACTTTC.

The rearrangement joins TRBV9 to TRBJ1-2; D not resolved. Trimming cost V 1 base and J 2 bases, with 15 bases left between them. Germline loops: CDR1 SGDLS, CDR2 YYNGEE. The CDR3 is 16 amino acids. The CDR3 nucleotides read TGTGCCAGCAGCGTACAGGCCTTGACGGTGAACTATGGCTACACCTTC. It specifies CASSVQALTVNYGYTF.

This chain uses TRBV28 with TRBJ1-5; D not resolved. Germline V gives CDR1 MDHEN, CDR2 SYDVKM. The V end was cut by 4 bases, the J end by 4 bases, with 11 bases between. The CDR3 spans 14 residues. The CDR3 loop is CASSYSGSNQPQHF. CDR3 DNA: TGTGCCAGCAGTTACAGCGGATCAAATCAGCCCCAGCATTTT.

This sequence joins TRBV9 and TRBJ1-2; maybe TRBD1 (5 bases). V was shortened by 3 bases and J by 2 bases, with 11 bases between the two germline ends. The CDR3 runs to 14 residues. CDR1 is SGDLS, CDR2 YYNGEE, per germline. The CDR3 DNA is TGTGCCAGCAGCGAAACGGGACGGAACTATGGCTACACCTTC. This sequence encodes CASSETGRNYGYTF.

The chain joins TRBV5-1 to TRBJ2-5, with unresolved D. Germline CDR1 and CDR2: SGHRS and YFSETQ. The CDR3 loop spans 17 amino acids. Trimming stripped 2 bases from V and 5 bases from J, with 22 bases between. In DNA, the CDR3 is TGCGCCAGCAGCTTTAACCTCCCTAGTTCTGGTATTGAGACCCAGTACTTC. It is translated as CASSFNLPSSGIETQYF.

A single count supports this clone. The chain joins TRBV25-1 to TRBJ1-2; TRBD1 aligns across 9 bases. Germline CDR1 reads MGHDK; CDR2 reads SYGVNS. V lost 3 bases to trimming and J lost 3 bases; unmatched junction nucleotides: 5. The CDR3 is made up of 15 amino acids. CDR3 sequence: CASSDTGGVYYGYTF. The CDR3 DNA reads TGTGCCAGCAGTGATACAGGGGGCGTCTACTATGGCTACACCTTC.

This clone showed up just once. The chain uses TRBV27 and TRBJ2-2; 10 nucleotides align to TRBD2. The length of the CDR3 is 18 residues. Germline-derived CDR1 and CDR2 are MNHEY and SMNVEV (reference sequence). V dropped 3 bases and J dropped 3; count of bases not matched to a gene: 10. The CDR3 DNA reads TGTGCCAGCAGTTTGGGGCTAGCGGGAGATTTTGACACCGGGGAGCTGTTTTTT. This codes for CASSLGLAGDFDTGELFF.

This chain joins TRBV5-4 and TRBJ2-7, with 7 bases matching TRBD1. V shed 4 bases, J shed 3 bases, and the junction held 7 bases outside the gene matches. The CDR3 has 14 residues. In germline, CDR1 is SGHNT, CDR2 YYREEE (reference sequence). CDR3 loop: CASSQRQGIYEQYF. CDR3 nucleotide sequence: TGTGCCAGCAGCCAGCGACAGGGAATCTACGAGCAGTACTTC.

This clone was detected only once. V usage is TRBV29-1 and J usage is TRBJ2-1, with TRBD1 matching over 10 bases. The germline CDR1 and CDR2 sequences are SQVTM and ANQGSEA. This CDR3 has 13 residues. J lost 7 bases, V lost 6 bases, and 6 bases had no gene match. The CDR3 reads CSVDRGRGNEQFF. In DNA, the CDR3 is TGCAGCGTCGACAGGGGGCGGGGGAATGAGCAGTTCTTC.

The gene calls are TRBV6-1 and TRBJ2-3; 7 bases match TRBD1. CDR1 and CDR2 (germline): MNHNS, SASEGT. The V and J ends lost 1 base and 2 bases, in that order; junction bases with no gene match: 3. The CDR3 spans 15 residues. In DNA form, the CDR3 reads TGTGCCAGCAGTGAAGGACAGGGACCCACAGATACGCAGTATTTT. Translating gives CASSEGQGPTDTQYF.

The gene calls are TRBV28 and TRBJ2-2; D call uncertain. The V end was cut by 6 bases, the J end by 4 bases, with 9 bases between. The CDR3 length is 13 residues. Germline V gene sequence: CDR1 MDHEN, CDR2 SYDVKM. Here the CDR3 reads CASSQDPTGELFF. Here the CDR3 DNA reads TGTGCCAGCAGCCAGGACCCCACCGGGGAGCTGTTTTTT. Full variable domain (missing parts from reference TRBV28 and TRBJ2-2): DVKVTQSSRYLVKRTGEKVFLECVQDMDHENMFWYRQDPGLGLRLIYFSYDVKMKEKGDIPEGYSVSREKKERFSLILESASTNQTSMYLCASSQDPTGELFFGEGSRLTVL.

V and J are TRBV19 and TRBJ1-3; D is ambiguous. Trimming cost V 2 bases and J 1 base, with 6 bases left between them. The CDR3 has 14 residues. Germline V gives CDR1 LNHDA, CDR2 SQIVND (reference sequence). CDR3 loop: CASSILDSGNTIYF. The CDR3 nucleotides are TGTGCCAGTAGTATATTGGATTCTGGAAACACCATATATTTT. Full variable domain (missing parts from reference TRBV19 and TRBJ1-3): DGGITQSPKYLFRKEGQNVTLSCEQNLNHDAMYWYRQDPGQGLRLIYYSQIVNDFQKGDIAEGYSVSREKKESFPLTVTSAQKNPTAFYLCASSILDSGNTIYFGEGSWLTVV.

This clone was counted a single time. The chain joins TRBV28 to TRBJ2-3; TRBD1 matches at 11 bases. The V gene's germline CDR1 is MDHEN and CDR2 SYDVKM. The CDR3 totals 17 residues. V lost 5 bases to trimming and J lost 7 bases; unmatched junction nucleotides: 14. Written as DNA, the CDR3 is TGTGCCAGCAGTCTACGGGACAGGGGGATTTGTTTACATACGCAGTATTTT. It specifies CASSLRDRGICLHTQYF.

The chain recombines TRBV7-5 with TRBJ1-5. TRBV7-5 is shown as a pseudogene. This CDR3 spans 12 amino acids. CDR3 sequence: CARDTSNQPQHF. Here the CDR3 DNA reads TGTGCCAGAGATACCTCCAATCAGCCCCAGCATTTT.

J is TRBJ2-3 and V is TRBV5-1, with 9 positions matching TRBD2. Trimming took 4 bases from V and 4 from J; bases not matched to a gene: 10. Per germline, CDR1 SGHRS and CDR2 YFSETQ. CDR3 length: 16 residues. The CDR3 DNA follows: TGCGCCAGCAGCCCCCGGGAGGCGGGAGGGGCAGATACGCAGTATTTT. Its protein product is CASSPREAGGADTQYF.

The J gene is TRBJ2-2, the V gene TRBV5-4; D perhaps matches TRBD2 (6 bases). This CDR3 has 17 residues. Germline CDR1 and CDR2: SGHNT and YYREEE (reference sequence). V lost 4 bases, J lost 6 bases, and 22 bases lay in between. CDR3 protein: CASSPSSVGGRSGELFF. CDR3 DNA sequence: TGTGCCAGCAGCCCCTCTAGCGTGGGAGGACGATCCGGGGAGCTGTTTTTT.

CDR3 DNA: TGTGCCAGCAGCGCCCGCCCCAGGGGTACGGGCAATCAGCCCCAGCATTTT. Amino acids: CASSARPRGTGNQPQHF. The chain uses TRBV7-8 and TRBJ1-5; D perhaps matches TRBD1 (6 bases). This CDR3 is 17 amino acids long. Trimming removed 5 bases at V and 2 bases at J, with 19 bases between. CDR1 SGHVS and CDR2 FQNEAQ come from the germline V gene. The entire variable domain, with the rest obtained from reference TRBV7-8 and TRBJ1-5, is as follows: GAGVSQSPRYKVAKRGQDVALRCDPISGHVSLFWYQQALGQGPEFLTYFQNEAQLDKSGLPSDRFFAERPEGSVSTLKIQRTQQEDSAVYLCASSARPRGTGNQPQHFGDGTRLSIL.

This chain joins TRBV14 and TRBJ1-2; 10 positions agree with TRBD1. This CDR3 contains 16 residues. The J segment lost 0 bases and the V segment lost 4 bases, leaving 5 bases of the junction unmatched. Germline CDR1 and CDR2: SGHDN and FVKESK. CDR3 coding DNA: TGTGCCAGCAGCCGCTGGACAGGGGGAGCTAACTATGGCTACACCTTC. This encodes CASSRWTGGANYGYTF.

A few counts support this clone. The chain has TRBV10-1 and TRBJ2-1; 10 nucleotides line up with TRBD2. This CDR3 contains 17 residues. Looked up from germline, CDR1 is WNHNN and CDR2 is SYGVQD (reference sequence). Trimming removed 3 bases from V and 7 bases from J; junction bases left unmatched: 12. CDR3 amino acids: CASSEGLAGAIWNEQFF. The CDR3 bases are TGCGCCAGCAGTGAAGGCCTAGCGGGAGCAATTTGGAATGAGCAGTTCTTC.

V is TRBV2 and J is TRBJ2-1; TRBD2 aligns across 11 bases. Germline loops: CDR1 SNHLY, CDR2 FYNNEI. This CDR3 region has 15 residues. J lost 5 bases, V lost 6 bases, and 6 bases had no gene match. The CDR3 here is CASRPTSGRNNEQFF. CDR3 sequence (DNA): TGTGCCAGCAGACCTACTAGCGGGAGAAACAATGAGCAGTTCTTC.

The chain links TRBV19 to TRBJ2-7; 9 bases are shared with TRBD2. With V trimmed by 1 base and J by 2 bases, 6 bases remained unmatched. The length of the CDR3 is 16 residues. Looked up from germline, CDR1 is LNHDA and CDR2 is SQIVND (reference sequence). The CDR3 here is CASSIVASGTPYEQYF. CDR3 nucleotides: TGTGCCAGTAGTATAGTCGCTAGCGGGACACCCTACGAGCAGTACTTC.

This chain joins TRBV28 and TRBJ2-1; possibly TRBD1 or TRBD2 for D (5 bases each). Germline lookup yields CDR1 MDHEN and CDR2 SYDVKM. V was trimmed by 7 bases and J by 6 bases, leaving 19 bases between them. CDR3 length: 15 residues. The CDR3 reads CASIGSTGQGNEQFF. DNA of the CDR3: TGTGCCAGCATTGGTTCCACGGGGCAGGGCAATGAGCAGTTCTTC.

The rearrangement links TRBV5-1 to TRBJ2-7; D may be TRBD2 (6 bases). The CDR3 is 15 residues long. V lost 5 bases and J 3 bases, leaving 18 bases between the germline ends. The germline CDR1 and CDR2 sequences are SGHRS and YFSETQ. The CDR3 sequence is CASSSGVAGHYEQYF. The DNA of the CDR3 is TGCGCCAGCAGTTCGGGGGTCGCGGGGCACTACGAGCAGTACTTC.

The rearrangement links TRBV18 to TRBJ2-7; unclear D gene. V dropped 2 bases and J dropped 0 bases, with 11 bases sitting between them. Germline V gives CDR1 KGHSH, CDR2 LQKENI. This CDR3 spans 15 amino acids. The CDR3 sequence is CASSPTARTSYEQYF. DNA for the CDR3: TGTGCCAGCTCACCAACAGCACGAACCTCCTACGAGCAGTACTTC.

The V and J genes are TRBV7-8 and TRBJ2-2, with D unclear. V lost 5 bases and J 6 bases, leaving 10 bases between the germline ends. The CDR3 is 13 amino acids. Germline V gives CDR1 SGHVS, CDR2 FQNEAQ. CDR3 region: CASSPLGSGELFF. The CDR3, as DNA: TGTGCCAGCAGCCCGTTGGGCTCCGGGGAGCTGTTTTTT. The full variable domain, with the rest looked up from reference TRBV7-8 and TRBJ2-2, is GAGVSQSPRYKVAKRGQDVALRCDPISGHVSLFWYQQALGQGPEFLTYFQNEAQLDKSGLPSDRFFAERPEGSVSTLKIQRTQQEDSAVYLCASSPLGSGELFFGEGSRLTVL.

This chain uses TRBV4-3 with TRBJ2-1; tentatively, D is TRBD2 (6 bases). The V end was cut by 1 base, the J end by 2 bases, with 9 bases between. CDR3 length equals 15 residues. Looked up from germline, CDR1 is LGHNA and CDR2 is YSLEER. CDR3 DNA sequence: TGCGCCAGCAGCCAAGTTCTAGCGCCCTACAATGAGCAGTTCTTC. Translating it yields CASSQVLAPYNEQFF.

The genes are TRBV27 and TRBJ2-7, with 8 bases fitting TRBD2. The V and J ends lost 7 bases and 6 bases, in that order; junction bases with no gene match: 11. Per germline, CDR1 MNHEY and CDR2 SMNVEV (reference sequence). CDR3 length: 14 residues. The CDR3 bases are TGTGCCAGCAAAGGTAGCGGGAACGGCTTCGAGCAGTACTTC. Translated, it gives CASKGSGNGFEQYF.